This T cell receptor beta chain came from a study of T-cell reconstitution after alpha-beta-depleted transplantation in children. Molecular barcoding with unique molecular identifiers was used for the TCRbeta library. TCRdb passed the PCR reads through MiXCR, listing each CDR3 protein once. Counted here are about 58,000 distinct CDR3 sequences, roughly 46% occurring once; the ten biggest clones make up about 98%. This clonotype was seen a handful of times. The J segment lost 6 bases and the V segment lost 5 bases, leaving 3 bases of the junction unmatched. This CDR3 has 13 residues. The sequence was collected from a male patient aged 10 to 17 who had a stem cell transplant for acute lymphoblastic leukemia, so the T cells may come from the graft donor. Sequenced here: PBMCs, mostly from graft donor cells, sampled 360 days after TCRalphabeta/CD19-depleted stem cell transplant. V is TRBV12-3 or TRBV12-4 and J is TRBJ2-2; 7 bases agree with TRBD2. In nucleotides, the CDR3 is TGTGCCAGCAGTCTCCGGGAGGCCGGGGAGCTGTTTTTT. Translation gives CASSLREAGELFF.